What follows are 18 T cell receptor beta chains derived from one specimen sequenced in a study of blood T cell repertoires in COVID-19. Measured with immunoSEQ multiplex PCR; TCRdb has only the in-frame clones, and not every one. This sample yields about 210,000 clones, of which approximately 75% are seen a single time; around 9.2% belongs to the top ten. The material sequenced was PBMCs or T cells enriched from blood (not recorded which). All receptors come from a man aged 35 to 55 who had recovered from COVID-19.

This rearrangement joins TRBV5-1 to TRBJ1-1; no definite D call. This CDR3 comprises 15 residues. V shed 6 bases and J shed 1 base, with 16 bases lying between them. The germline CDR1 and CDR2 sequences are SGHRS and YFSETQ. The CDR3 reads CASKVTLQRNTEAFF. CDR3 coding DNA: TGCGCCAGCAAAGTCACCTTACAAAGGAACACTGAAGCTTTCTTT.

This sequence joins TRBV14 and TRBJ1-1; no firm D call. V was trimmed by 0 bases and J by 5 bases, leaving 13 bases between them. Germline V gives CDR1 SGHDN, CDR2 FVKESK. The CDR3 loop spans 15 amino acids. The chain's CDR3 is CASSQDPDGRTEAFF. Here the CDR3 DNA reads TGTGCCAGCAGCCAAGATCCGGACGGGAGAACTGAAGCTTTCTTT.

The rearrangement joins TRBV6-2 or TRBV6-3 to TRBJ2-7; 7 positions match TRBD1. Germline V gene data show CDR1 as MNHEY and CDR2 as SVGEGT. This CDR3 has 16 residues. Trimming removed 0 bases from V and 4 bases from J; junction bases left unmatched: 9. CDR3 protein: CASSYSKGQVVYEQYF. Written as DNA, the CDR3 is TGTGCCAGCAGTTACTCGAAAGGACAGGTGGTTTACGAGCAGTACTTC.

The chain uses TRBV7-2 and TRBJ1-4; no firm D call. V gave up 4 bases and J gave up 5 bases, with 5 bases separating them. The length of the CDR3 is 12 residues. Looked up from germline, CDR1 is SGHTA and CDR2 is FQGNSA. CDR3 region: CASSYQNEKLFF. The CDR3 DNA reads TGTGCCAGCAGCTACCAGAATGAAAAACTGTTTTTT.

J is TRBJ2-3 and V is TRBV19; TRBD2 might be the D (7 bases). The CDR3 is made up of 15 amino acids. V lost 11 bases and J 2 bases, leaving 20 bases between the germline ends. From germline, CDR1 is LNHDA and CDR2 SQIVND (reference sequence). The CDR3 loop is CASKPGGGLTDTQYF. CDR3 DNA: TGTGCCTCCAAACCCGGCGGGGGCCTCACAGATACGCAGTATTTT.

V gene TRBV5-6 combines with J gene TRBJ1-2; tentative D call: TRBD1 (5 bases). The CDR3 spans 12 residues. Germline assignment: CDR1 SGHDT and CDR2 YYEEEE. Deletions cut 5 bases from V and 6 bases from J, with 11 bases between. CDR3 sequence reads: CASSFRGNGYTF. The CDR3 nucleotides read TGTGCCAGCAGTTTTAGGGGAAATGGCTACACCTTC.

This chain joins TRBV11-2 and TRBJ2-1; 8 nucleotides match TRBD1. This CDR3 comprises 15 residues. V was pared by 2 bases and J by 10 bases, with 10 bases of the junction left unmatched. Germline CDR1 is SGHAT and CDR2 is FQNNGV. The DNA for the CDR3 is TGTGCCAGCAGCTTACGTCAGGGGGCTCTGGGAGAGCAGTTCTTC. Its translation is CASSLRQGALGEQFF.

This clone was recorded once. The chain is built from TRBV2 and TRBJ2-3, with 15 bases identical to TRBD2. The CDR3 has 20 residues. Per germline, CDR1 SNHLY and CDR2 FYNNEI. The ends lost 7 bases at V and 0 bases at J; junction bases unmatched: 14. The CDR3 DNA is TGTGCCAGCACCTCCTCGGGACTAGCGGGGGGCCGCACTAGCACAGATACGCAGTATTTT. Translation gives CASTSSGLAGGRTSTDTQYF.

The rearrangement uses TRBV5-1 and TRBJ2-1; 15 nucleotides align to TRBD2. After removal of 0 bases from V and 10 bases from J, the junction contained 5 bases not matched to a gene. There are 16 residues in the CDR3. Looked up from germline, CDR1 is SGHRS and CDR2 is YFSETQ. CDR3 region: CASSLGTSGRAGEQFF. As DNA, the CDR3 is TGCGCCAGCAGCTTGGGGACTAGCGGGAGGGCCGGCGAGCAGTTCTTC.

This chain connects TRBV13 to TRBJ2-5, with 7 bases identical to TRBD1. The germline V gene has CDR1 PRHDT and CDR2 FYEKMQ (reference sequence). CDR3 length: 16 residues. V lost 1 base, J lost 2 bases, and 7 bases stayed unmatched. DNA of the CDR3: TGTGCCAGCAGCTTAGAAGGGGGCAGGGGGCAAGAGACCCAGTACTTC. It translates to CASSLEGGRGQETQYF. Drawing the rest from reference TRBV13 and TRBJ2-5, the complete variable domain is AAGVIQSPRHLIKEKRETATLKCYPIPRHDTVYWYQQGPGQDPQFLISFYEKMQSDKGSIPDRFSAQQFSDYHSELNMSSLELGDSALYFCASSLEGGRGQETQYFGPGTRLLVL.

The rearrangement uses TRBV2 and TRBJ1-5; 8 positions agree with TRBD1. Trimming took 8 bases from V and 15 from J; bases not matched to a gene: 15. Germline V lookup: CDR1 SNHLY, CDR2 FYNNEI. The CDR3 spans 13 residues. As DNA, the CDR3 is TGTGCCAGCCGCTCGGGACAGGAATACCCCTGGCATTTT. Its translation is CASRSGQEYPWHF.

V usage is TRBV7-9 and J usage is TRBJ1-2; 12 nucleotides match TRBD1. The CDR3 is made up of 15 amino acids. With 3 bases clipped from V and 6 bases from J, the junction kept 5 bases outside the gene matches. Germline V CDR1 and CDR2: SEHNR, FQNEAQ (reference sequence). The CDR3: CASSFPGQGANGYTF. The CDR3 DNA sequence: TGTGCCAGCAGCTTCCCGGGACAGGGGGCGAATGGCTACACCTTC. Together with reference TRBV7-9 and TRBJ1-2, the CDR3 gives the full variable domain: DTGVSQNPRHKITKRGQNVTFRCDPISEHNRLYWYRQTLGQGPEFLTYFQNEAQLEKSRLLSDRFSAERPKGSFSTLEIQRTEQGDSAMYLCASSFPGQGANGYTFGSGTRLTVV.

The chain is built from TRBV7-2 and TRBJ2-3, with a possible D match to TRBD2 (5 bases). The CDR3 is made up of 17 amino acids. V dropped 5 bases and J dropped 1 base, with 19 bases sitting between them. Germline V gene lookup returns CDR1 SGHTA and CDR2 FQGNSA. The CDR3 reads CASSVTRGPFGTDTQYF. The CDR3 DNA is TGTGCCAGCAGCGTTACCCGCGGGCCTTTCGGCACAGATACGCAGTATTTT.

V is TRBV3-1 (or the pseudogene TRBV3-2) and J is TRBJ1-1, with D hard to call. Per germline, CDR1 LGHDT and CDR2 YNNKEL (reference sequence). V dropped 1 base and J dropped 5 bases, with 14 bases sitting between them. The CDR3 runs 15 residues. The CDR3 DNA is TGTGCCAGCAGCCAAGGCCGAGTGGGCAGAACTGAAGCTTTCTTT. Residues: CASSQGRVGRTEAFF.

The chain uses TRBV5-1 and TRBJ1-6; 9 bases line up with TRBD1. The V gene end was trimmed by 4 bases and the J gene end by 6 bases; junction bases not matched to a gene: 5. The CDR3 has 15 residues. In germline, CDR1 is SGHRS, CDR2 YFSETQ. This chain's CDR3 is CASSPRGQGNSPLHF. The CDR3 bases are TGCGCCAGCAGCCCCCGGGGACAGGGTAATTCACCCCTCCACTTT.

The chain is built from TRBV12-5 and TRBJ1-2; 7 nucleotides align to TRBD1. J lost 7 bases, V lost 6 bases, and 8 bases had no gene match. Germline V CDR1 and CDR2: LGHNT, FRNRAP. This CDR3 is 13 amino acids long. The CDR3: CASGLTGVPGYTF. The DNA of the CDR3 is TGTGCTAGTGGGCTTACAGGGGTACCTGGCTACACCTTC.

V is TRBV10-2 and J is TRBJ2-7; 10 bases agree with TRBD1. The CDR3 has 14 amino acids. CDR1 is WSHSY and CDR2 is SAAADI in the germline V gene. After removal of 6 bases from V and 7 bases from J, the junction contained 9 bases not matched to a gene. Written as DNA, the CDR3 is TGCGCCAGCAGCGAGGGACAGGGGTCAGGGGAGCAGTACTTC. As protein: CASSEGQGSGEQYF.

The table lists this clone with a count of one. The rearrangement uses TRBV2 and TRBJ2-1; 13 nucleotides match TRBD2. The CDR3 consists of 15 residues. Trimming removed 6 bases from V and 9 bases from J; junction bases left unmatched: 8. Germline CDR1 reads SNHLY; CDR2 reads FYNNEI. CDR3 residues: CASRTGLAGRGEQFF. The CDR3 DNA reads TGTGCCAGCAGAACGGGACTAGCGGGAAGAGGTGAGCAGTTCTTC. Complete variable domain (other parts from reference TRBV2 and TRBJ2-1): EPEVTQTPSHQVTQMGQEVILRCVPISNHLYFYWYRQILGQKVEFLVSFYNNEISEKSEIFDDQFSVERPDGSNFTLKIRSTKLEDSAMYFCASRTGLAGRGEQFFGPGTRLTVL.